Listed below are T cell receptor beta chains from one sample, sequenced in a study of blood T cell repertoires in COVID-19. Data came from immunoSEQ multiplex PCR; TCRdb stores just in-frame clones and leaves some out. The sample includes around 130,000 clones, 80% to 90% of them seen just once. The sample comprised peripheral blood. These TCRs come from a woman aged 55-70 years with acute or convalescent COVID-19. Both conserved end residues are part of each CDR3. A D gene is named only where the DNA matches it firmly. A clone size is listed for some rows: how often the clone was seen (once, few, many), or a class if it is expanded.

CDR3 DNA: TGCGCCAGCAGCTTGGCTGCGGCGAACACTGAAGCTTTCTTT
CDR3 protein: CASSLAAANTEAFF
D gene: -
J gene: TRBJ1-1
V gene: TRBV5-1
clone size: -

CDR3 DNA: TGTGCCAGCAGTTTAGGTGTGGGGCCACCCATGAACACTGAAGCTTTCTTT
CDR3 protein: CASSLGVGPPMNTEAFF
D gene: -
J gene: TRBJ1-1
V gene: TRBV28
clone size: -

CDR3 DNA: TGTGCCTGGAGTGTACCCAGGGGTGGCGGAAACACCATATATTTT
CDR3 protein: CAWSVPRGGGNTIYF
D gene: -
J gene: TRBJ1-3
V gene: TRBV30
clone size: -

CDR3 DNA: TGTGCCACCAGCAGAGATCTCGACACTTATCAGCCCCAGCATTTT
CDR3 protein: CATSRDLDTYQPQHF
D gene: -
J gene: TRBJ1-5
V gene: TRBV15
clone size: once

CDR3 DNA: TGTGCCAGCCACACCGGGACAGTCTTGTCTGAAGCTTTCTTT
CDR3 protein: CASHTGTVLSEAFF
D gene: TRBD1
J gene: TRBJ1-1
V gene: TRBV6-5
clone size: -

CDR3 DNA: TGCGCCAGCAGCCCCCTGGGAGGGACTGAAGCTTTCTTT
CDR3 protein: CASSPLGGTEAFF
D gene: -
J gene: TRBJ1-1
V gene: TRBV5-1
clone size: -

CDR3 DNA: TGTGCCAGCAGCCAACCAACCTCAGGGGCAGATACGCAGTATTTT
CDR3 protein: CASSQPTSGADTQYF
D gene: -
J gene: TRBJ2-3
V gene: TRBV7-3
clone size: -

CDR3 DNA: TGTGCCACCTCGCATCCACAGGAGGGAAACTATGGCTACACCTTC
CDR3 protein: CATSHPQEGNYGYTF
D gene: -
J gene: TRBJ1-2
V gene: TRBV24-1
clone size: -

CDR3 DNA: TGCGCCAGCAGCTTGAGGCCTCGGGATGCTGAAGCTTTCTTT
CDR3 protein: CASSLRPRDAEAFF
D gene: -
J gene: TRBJ1-1
V gene: TRBV5-1
clone size: -

CDR3 DNA: TGTGCCAGCAGCCCAAAAGGAGGGGGGGGCACAGATACGCAGTATTTT
CDR3 protein: CASSPKGGGGTDTQYF
D gene: -
J gene: TRBJ2-3
V gene: TRBV4-2
clone size: -

CDR3 DNA: TGCGCCAGCAGCTTGGAAGCTATAACCGGGGAGCTGTTTTTT
CDR3 protein: CASSLEAITGELFF
D gene: -
J gene: TRBJ2-2
V gene: TRBV5-1
clone size: -

CDR3 DNA: TGCGCCAGCAGTTATGGGATAGAGGGGAACACTGAAGCTTTCTTT
CDR3 protein: CASSYGIEGNTEAFF
D gene: -
J gene: TRBJ1-1
V gene: TRBV5-1
clone size: -

CDR3 DNA: TGTGCCAGCAGCTATGAGGATACGCAGTATTTT
CDR3 protein: CASSYEDTQYF
D gene: -
J gene: TRBJ2-3
V gene: TRBV5-4
clone size: -

CDR3 DNA: TGCGCCAGCCAGCGGGATGGCACAGATACGCAGTATTTT
CDR3 protein: CASQRDGTDTQYF
D gene: TRBD2
J gene: TRBJ2-3
V gene: TRBV10-1
clone size: -

CDR3 DNA: TGTGCCAGCAGTCCCAGACAGGGAGAATGGGCGATTTCACCCCTCCACTTT
CDR3 protein: CASSPRQGEWAISPLHF
D gene: TRBD1
J gene: TRBJ1-6
V gene: TRBV28
clone size: -

CDR3 DNA: TGCAGTGCTAGTCGTTCGGGCGGGGAGCTGTTTTTT
CDR3 protein: CSASRSGGELFF
D gene: -
J gene: TRBJ2-2
V gene: TRBV20-1
clone size: -

CDR3 DNA: TGTGCCAGCAGCCCCAGGGGGTCCTATAATTCACCCCTCCACTTT
CDR3 protein: CASSPRGSYNSPLHF
D gene: TRBD1
J gene: TRBJ1-6
V gene: TRBV6-5
clone size: few

CDR3 DNA: TGCGCCAGCAGCTTGGACGCCGCCAGCAAAAACATTCAGTACTTC
CDR3 protein: CASSLDAASKNIQYF
D gene: -
J gene: TRBJ2-4
V gene: TRBV5-1
clone size: -

CDR3 DNA: TGTGCCAGCAGACTAGGGACAGGGATTTACGAGCAGTACTTC
CDR3 protein: CASRLGTGIYEQYF
D gene: TRBD1
J gene: TRBJ2-7
V gene: TRBV6-6
clone size: -

CDR3 DNA: TGTGCCTGGAGTAGCTTCCCTGAAGCTTTCTTT
CDR3 protein: CAWSSFPEAFF
D gene: -
J gene: TRBJ1-1
V gene: TRBV30
clone size: -

CDR3 DNA: TGTGCCAGCAGCACGGGAGAAAACACTGAAGCTTTCTTT
CDR3 protein: CASSTGENTEAFF
D gene: -
J gene: TRBJ1-1
V gene: TRBV5-4
clone size: -

CDR3 DNA: TGCAGCGTCCTACAGGGCCCCTATAGCAATCAGCCCCAGCATTTT
CDR3 protein: CSVLQGPYSNQPQHF
D gene: -
J gene: TRBJ1-5
V gene: TRBV29-1
clone size: once

CDR3 DNA: TGTGCCAGCAGTGAAATGGGCAGGGGTAATTCACCCCTCCACTTT
CDR3 protein: CASSEMGRGNSPLHF
D gene: -
J gene: TRBJ1-6
V gene: TRBV2
clone size: -